Reported below is one T cell receptor beta chain. Its cognate antigen is unknown. This sample was included in a study of cytomegalovirus exposure and HLA in healthy donors. Study in general: It was reported in a later analysis that the same platform had been used for the roughly 130 validation repertoires as for the 550 to 750 first-cohort repertoires.

CDR3 length: 14 amino acids. V was cut by 2 bases and J by 1 base, with 8 bases left in between. In germline, CDR1 is MNHNY, CDR2 SVGAGI (reference sequence). TCRdb's table, derived via immunoSEQ multiplex PCR, lists solely in-frame clones and lacks some. This table holds 190,000 or so clones, about 86% found once. The study's findings and limits: Overall, around 150 TCR beta chains were annotated as cytomegalovirus-associated.

The donors were part of the validation cohort, which consisted of about 120 subjects and was separate from the first cohort of 666 subjects. The J gene is TRBJ1-1, the V gene TRBV6-6, with D hard to call. The source material was PBMCs. This sequence originates from a woman in her late teens or twenties in good health and CMV-seropositive. The CDR3 protein is CASSYRGRNTEAFF. As DNA, the CDR3 is TGTGCCAGCAGTTACCGGGGTCGGAACACTGAAGCTTTCTTT.